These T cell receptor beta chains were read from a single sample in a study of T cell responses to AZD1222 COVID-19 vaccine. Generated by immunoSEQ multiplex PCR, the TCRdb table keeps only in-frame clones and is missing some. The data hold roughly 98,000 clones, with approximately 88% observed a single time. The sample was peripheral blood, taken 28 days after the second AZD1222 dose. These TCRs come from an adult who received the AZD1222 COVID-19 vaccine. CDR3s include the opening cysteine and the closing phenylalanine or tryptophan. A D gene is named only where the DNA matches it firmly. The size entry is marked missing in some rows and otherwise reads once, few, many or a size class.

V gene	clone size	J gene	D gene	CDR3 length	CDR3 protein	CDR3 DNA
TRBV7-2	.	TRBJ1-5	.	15	CASSRGENRGQPQHF	TGTGCCAGCAGCCGGGGGGAGAATAGGGGTCAGCCCCAGCATTTT
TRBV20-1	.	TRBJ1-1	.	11	CSASFNTEAFF	TGCAGTGCTAGCTTCAACACTGAAGCTTTCTTT
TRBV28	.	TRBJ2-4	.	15	CASSPIRGGVNIQYF	TGTGCCAGCAGTCCTATCAGGGGGGGCGTGAACATTCAGTACTTC
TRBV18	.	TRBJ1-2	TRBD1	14	CASSPGTANYGYTF	TGTGCCAGCTCACCCGGGACAGCTAACTATGGCTACACCTTC
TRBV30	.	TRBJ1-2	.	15	CAWNPPGTTNYGYTF	TGTGCCTGGAATCCCCCGGGGACCACTAACTATGGCTACACCTTC
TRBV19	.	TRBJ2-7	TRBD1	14	CASRQGAEDREQYF	TGTGCCAGTAGGCAGGGGGCGGAGGATCGCGAGCAGTACTTC
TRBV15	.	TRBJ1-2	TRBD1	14	CATSEDRANYGYTF	TGTGCCACCAGCGAAGACAGGGCTAACTATGGCTACACCTTC
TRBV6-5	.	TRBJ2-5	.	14	CASSYPSTKETQYF	TGTGCCAGCAGTTACCCGTCAACGAAGGAGACCCAGTACTTC
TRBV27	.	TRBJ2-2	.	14	CASSLALGAGELFF	TGTGCCAGCAGTTTAGCGTTGGGGGCCGGGGAGCTGTTTTTT
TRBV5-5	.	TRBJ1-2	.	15	CASSLAGSLNYGYTF	TGTGCCAGCAGCTTGGCAGGCAGCCTTAACTATGGCTACACCTTC
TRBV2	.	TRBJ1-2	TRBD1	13	CASSQGANYGYTF	TGTGCCAGCTCCCAGGGGGCTAACTATGGCTACACCTTC
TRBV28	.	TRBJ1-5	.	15	CASSSERDGNQPQHF	TGTGCCAGCAGTTCTGAGAGGGACGGGAATCAGCCCCAGCATTTT
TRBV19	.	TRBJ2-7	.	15	CASSIAGSRDYEQYF	TGTGCCAGTAGTATAGCGGGGTCTAGGGACTACGAGCAGTACTTC
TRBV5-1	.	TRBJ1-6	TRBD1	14	CASSLEDRARALHF	TGCGCCAGCAGCTTGGAGGACAGGGCTAGGGCCCTCCACTTT
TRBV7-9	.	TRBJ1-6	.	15	CASSLAGPNNSPLHF	TGTGCCAGCAGCTTAGCGGGCCCCAATAATTCACCCCTCCACTTT
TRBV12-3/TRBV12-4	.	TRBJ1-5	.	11	CASSEGGPQHF	TGTGCCAGCAGTGAGGGCGGGCCCCAGCATTTT
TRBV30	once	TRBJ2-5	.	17	CAWSVTVRWSAGETQYF	TGTGCCTGGAGTGTCACCGTACGATGGTCCGCCGGGGAGACCCAGTACTTC
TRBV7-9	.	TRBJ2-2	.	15	CASSLAGPLTGELFF	TGTGCCAGCAGCTTAGCCGGTCCTTTAACCGGGGAGCTGTTTTTT
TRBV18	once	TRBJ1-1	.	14	CASSPDFRGTEAFF	TGTGCCAGCTCACCGGACTTCCGGGGCACTGAAGCTTTCTTT
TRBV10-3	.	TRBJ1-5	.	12	CAIGGLNQPQHF	TGTGCCATCGGGGGGCTGAATCAGCCCCAGCATTTT
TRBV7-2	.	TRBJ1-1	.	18	CASSPQPTGPSMNTEAFF	TGTGCCAGCAGCCCTCAACCGACAGGACCTTCTATGAACACTGAAGCTTTCTTT
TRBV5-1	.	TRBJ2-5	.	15	CASSLDRAPTETQYF	TGCGCCAGCAGCTTGGACAGGGCCCCTACAGAGACCCAGTACTTC
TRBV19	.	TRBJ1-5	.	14	CASSSGVSNQPQHF	TGTGCCAGTAGTAGCGGAGTTAGCAATCAGCCCCAGCATTTT
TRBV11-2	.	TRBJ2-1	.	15	CASSLDRHYSSEQFF	TGTGCCAGCAGCCTAGATAGGCACTATTCCAGTGAGCAGTTCTTC
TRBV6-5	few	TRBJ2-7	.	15	CASTAAEGVGYEQYF	TGTGCCAGTACCGCCGCGGAGGGGGTAGGATACGAGCAGTACTTC
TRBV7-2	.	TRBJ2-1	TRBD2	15	CASSLGSGTYNEQFF	TGTGCCAGCAGCTTGGGCAGCGGGACGTACAATGAGCAGTTCTTC
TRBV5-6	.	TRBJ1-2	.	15	CASSLDPGYDYGYTF	TGTGCCAGCAGCTTGGATCCAGGGTATGACTATGGCTACACCTTC
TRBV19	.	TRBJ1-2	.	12	CASSKGSYGYTF	TGTGCCAGTAGTAAGGGATCCTATGGCTACACCTTC
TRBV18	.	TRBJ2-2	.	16	CASSVQDTSNTGELFF	TGTGCCAGCTCAGTCCAAGACACTTCGAACACCGGGGAGCTGTTTTTT
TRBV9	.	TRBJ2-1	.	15	CASSPAGLAEDEQFF	TGTGCCAGCAGCCCGGCCGGTCTAGCAGAGGATGAGCAGTTCTTC
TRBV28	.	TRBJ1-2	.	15	CASSLTGAGSYGYTF	TGTGCCAGCAGTTTAACTGGGGCAGGGTCCTATGGCTACACCTTC
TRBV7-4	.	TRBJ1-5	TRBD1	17	CASSLRGGRWSIRPQHF	TGTGCCAGCAGCTTGCGAGGGGGCAGATGGTCCATTCGGCCCCAGCATTTT
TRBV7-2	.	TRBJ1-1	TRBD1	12	CASSLVTGEAFF	TGTGCCAGCAGCTTAGTGACAGGGGAAGCTTTCTTT
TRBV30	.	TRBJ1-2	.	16	CAWSVALIGGNYGYTF	TGTGCCTGGAGTGTAGCCCTCATAGGAGGGAACTATGGCTACACCTTC
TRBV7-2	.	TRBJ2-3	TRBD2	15	CASSRTSGRTDTQYF	TGTGCCAGCAGCCGGACTAGCGGTCGCACAGATACGCAGTATTTT
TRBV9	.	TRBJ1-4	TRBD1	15	CASSQRTGRGEKLFF	TGTGCCAGCAGCCAAAGGACAGGGAGGGGTGAAAAACTGTTTTTT
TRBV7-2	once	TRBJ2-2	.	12	CASSLISGELFF	TGTGCCAGCAGCCTTATCTCCGGGGAGCTGTTTTTT
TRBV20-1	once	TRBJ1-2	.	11	CSARGISGYTF	TGCAGTGCTAGAGGGATCAGCGGCTACACCTTC
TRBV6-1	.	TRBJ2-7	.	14	CASSERGATYEQYF	TGTGCCAGCAGTGAACGTGGGGCCACCTACGAGCAGTACTTC
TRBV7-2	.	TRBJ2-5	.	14	CASRPAGFRETQYF	TGTGCCAGCAGACCCGCGGGGTTCCGAGAGACCCAGTACTTC
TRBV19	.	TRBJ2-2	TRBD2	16	CASIGGPSGTIGELFF	TGTGCCAGTATCGGGGGACCTAGCGGGACCATCGGGGAGCTGTTTTTT
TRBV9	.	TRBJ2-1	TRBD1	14	CASSGGDRGHEQFF	TGTGCCAGCAGCGGAGGAGACAGGGGGCATGAGCAGTTCTTC
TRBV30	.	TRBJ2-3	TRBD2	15	CAWSVRREPTDTQYF	TGTGCCTGGAGTGTTCGGCGGGAGCCCACAGATACGCAGTATTTT
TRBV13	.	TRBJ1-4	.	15	CASSLLEARGEKLFF	TGTGCCAGCAGCTTATTGGAAGCCCGCGGCGAAAAACTGTTTTTT
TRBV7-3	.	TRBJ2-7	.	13	CASSLLTGSEQYF	TGTGCCAGCAGCTTACTTACAGGTTCCGAGCAGTACTTC
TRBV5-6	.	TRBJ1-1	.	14	CASSLAGVTTEAFF	TGTGCCAGCAGCTTGGCCGGGGTTACCACTGAAGCTTTCTTT